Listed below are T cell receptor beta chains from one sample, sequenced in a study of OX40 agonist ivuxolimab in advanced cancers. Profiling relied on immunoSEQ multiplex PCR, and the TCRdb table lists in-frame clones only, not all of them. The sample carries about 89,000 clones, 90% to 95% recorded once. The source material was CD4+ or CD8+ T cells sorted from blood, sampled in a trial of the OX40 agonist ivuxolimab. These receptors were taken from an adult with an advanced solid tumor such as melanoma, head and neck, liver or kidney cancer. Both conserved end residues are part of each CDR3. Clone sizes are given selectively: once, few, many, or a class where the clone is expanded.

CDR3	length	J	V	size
CASRTILRDTNTGELFF	17	TRBJ2-2	TRBV27	NA
CASRFDLTGNTIYF	14	TRBJ1-3	TRBV5-4	NA
CASSQGSAGDSYEQYF	16	TRBJ2-7	TRBV4-3	NA
CASSLVRTEAFF	12	TRBJ1-1	TRBV7-2	NA
CASSIMGTFTGELFF	15	TRBJ2-2	TRBV19	NA
CASSLGGRNQPQHF	14	TRBJ1-5	TRBV5-1	NA
CASRPRLAGVEREQFF	16	TRBJ2-1	TRBV7-3	NA
CASAAGGFYGYTF	13	TRBJ1-2	TRBV6-1	NA
CASSRSPLQGMDTEAFF	17	TRBJ1-1	TRBV27	NA
CASRASGGGNEQFF	14	TRBJ2-1	TRBV6-5	NA
CASRGRQPQHF	11	TRBJ1-5	TRBV28	few
CASRRMGLADTDTQYF	16	TRBJ2-3	TRBV6-6	NA
CASSSDSRNYGYTF	14	TRBJ1-2	TRBV7-3	NA
CASSFGSGGVGEQFF	15	TRBJ2-1	TRBV7-9	NA
CASSSGPEEQYF	12	TRBJ2-7	TRBV7-3	NA
CASSPRDSPYGYTF	14	TRBJ1-2	TRBV7-2	once
CAWRGGGTAQPQHF	14	TRBJ1-5	TRBV30	NA
CASSLSAGTDTQYF	14	TRBJ2-3	TRBV7-9	NA
CASSSGRSSNQPQHF	15	TRBJ1-5	TRBV7-2	NA
CASSYPLGETQYF	13	TRBJ2-5	TRBV6-6	NA
CASSSTDREETQYF	14	TRBJ2-5	TRBV6-6	NA
CASSLAMTGGTEAFF	15	TRBJ1-1	TRBV7-9	NA
CASSRRSSYQPQHF	14	TRBJ1-5	TRBV27	NA
CASSPMNQPQHF	12	TRBJ1-5	TRBV19	NA
CASSTWDQPQHF	12	TRBJ1-5	TRBV19	few
CASSLSAGSDTQYF	14	TRBJ2-3	TRBV7-3	once
CASSGRSDEQFF	12	TRBJ2-1	TRBV2	NA
CASSQEVSGAYNEQFF	16	TRBJ2-1	TRBV4-2	NA
CAWMANSGNTIYF	13	TRBJ1-3	TRBV30	NA
CASSTGAGANVLTF	14	TRBJ2-6	TRBV6-5	NA
CASSPGPFTNNEQFF	15	TRBJ2-1	TRBV7-3	NA
CASSGSTDTQYF	12	TRBJ2-3	TRBV9	NA
CASSGGQGAWGYTF	14	TRBJ1-2	TRBV2	NA
CARGDSLGDEQFF	13	TRBJ2-1	TRBV2	few
CASSPLLSEQYF	12	TRBJ2-7	TRBV18	NA
CASSPSYEQYF	11	TRBJ2-7	TRBV7-2	NA
CASTIHYNSPLHF	13	TRBJ1-6	TRBV28	NA
CASLSGISNYGYTF	14	TRBJ1-2	TRBV5-6	NA
CASSMTSAAYNEQFF	15	TRBJ2-1	TRBV19	once
CASSQDSGVNTEAFF	15	TRBJ1-1	TRBV4-3	NA
CSVGLAGGNEQFF	13	TRBJ2-1	TRBV29-1	NA